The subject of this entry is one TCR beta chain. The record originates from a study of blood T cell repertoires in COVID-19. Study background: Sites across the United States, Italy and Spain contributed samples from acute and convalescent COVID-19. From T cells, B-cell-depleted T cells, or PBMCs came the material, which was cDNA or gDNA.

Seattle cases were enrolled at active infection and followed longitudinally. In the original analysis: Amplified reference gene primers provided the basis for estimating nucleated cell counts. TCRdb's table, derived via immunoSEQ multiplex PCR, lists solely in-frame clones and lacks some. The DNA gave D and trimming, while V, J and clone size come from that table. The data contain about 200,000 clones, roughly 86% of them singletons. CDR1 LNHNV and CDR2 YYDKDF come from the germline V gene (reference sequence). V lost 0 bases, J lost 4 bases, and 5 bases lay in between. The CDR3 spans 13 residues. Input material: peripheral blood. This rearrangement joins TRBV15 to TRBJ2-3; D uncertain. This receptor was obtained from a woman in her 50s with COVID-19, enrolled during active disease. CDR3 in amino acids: CATSRDLADTQYF. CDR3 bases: TGTGCCACCAGCAGAGATCTAGCAGATACGCAGTATTTT. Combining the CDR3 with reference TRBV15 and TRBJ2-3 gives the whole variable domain DAMVIQNPRYQVTQFGKPVTLSCSQTLNHNVMYWYQQKSSQAPKLLFHYYDKDFNNEADTPDNFQSRRPNTSFCFLDIRSPGLGDTAMYLCATSRDLADTQYFGPGTRLTVL.